The entry below describes one T cell receptor beta chain. Its target is not known. Trimming stripped 4 bases from V and 6 bases from J, with 17 bases between. The CDR3 sequence is 14 residues long. Germline values: CDR1 SQVTM, CDR2 ANQGSEA. The authors prepared the TCRbeta library with unique molecular identifiers. TCRdb itself ran the PCR reads through MiXCR, one entry per CDR3 protein. The sample lists around 450,000 distinct CDR3 sequences, 15% to 20% occurring once. These data come from a study of T-cell reconstitution after alpha-beta-depleted transplantation in children. Findings and limits, study-wide: From newly produced T cells came most of the T-cell counts and diversity one year after transplant. After transplant, at about two months, alpha-beta T cells were reportedly derived from several hundred expanded graft clones.

The clonotype was recovered from a boy under three years old who had a stem cell transplant for Wiskott-Aldrich syndrome, so the T cells may come from the graft donor. Sequenced material: PBMCs, mostly from graft donor cells, taken 360 days after TCRalphabeta/CD19-depleted stem cell transplant. J is TRBJ2-3 and V is TRBV29-1; D uncertain. The CDR3, as DNA: TGCAGCGTTGCCCTAACGCTATCGAGGGATACGCAGTATTTT. It yields the protein CSVALTLSRDTQYF.